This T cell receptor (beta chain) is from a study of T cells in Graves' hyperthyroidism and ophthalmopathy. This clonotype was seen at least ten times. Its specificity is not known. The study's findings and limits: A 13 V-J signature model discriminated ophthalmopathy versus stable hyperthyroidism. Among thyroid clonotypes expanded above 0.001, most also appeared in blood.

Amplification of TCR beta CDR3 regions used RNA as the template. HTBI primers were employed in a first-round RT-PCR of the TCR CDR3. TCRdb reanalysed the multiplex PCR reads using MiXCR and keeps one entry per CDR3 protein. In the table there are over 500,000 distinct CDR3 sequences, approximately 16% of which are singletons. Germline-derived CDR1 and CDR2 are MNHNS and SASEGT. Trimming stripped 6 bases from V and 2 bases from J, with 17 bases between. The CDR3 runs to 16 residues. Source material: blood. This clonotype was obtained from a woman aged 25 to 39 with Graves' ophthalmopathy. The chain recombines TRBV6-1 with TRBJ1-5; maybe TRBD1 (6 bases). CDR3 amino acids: CASRKNRDTGNQPQHF. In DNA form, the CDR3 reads TGTGCCAGCAGGAAAAACAGGGATACGGGCAATCAGCCCCAGCATTTT.